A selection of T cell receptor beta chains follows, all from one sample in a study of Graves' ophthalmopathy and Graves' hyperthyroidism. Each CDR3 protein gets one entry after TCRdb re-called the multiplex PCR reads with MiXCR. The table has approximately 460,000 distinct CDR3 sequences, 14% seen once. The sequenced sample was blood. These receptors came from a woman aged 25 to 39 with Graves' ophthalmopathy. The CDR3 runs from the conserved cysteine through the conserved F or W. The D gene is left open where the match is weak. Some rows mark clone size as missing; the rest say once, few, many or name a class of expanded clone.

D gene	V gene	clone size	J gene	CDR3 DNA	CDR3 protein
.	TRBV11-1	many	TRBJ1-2	TGTGCCAGCAGCTTAGGACAGGACGTAGCTAACTATGGCTACACCTTC	CASSLGQDVANYGYTF
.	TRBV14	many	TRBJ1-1	TGTGCCAGCAGCCAATCGTATGCGGGGGTGACTGAAGCTTTCTTT	CASSQSYAGVTEAFF
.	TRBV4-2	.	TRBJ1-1	TGTGCCAGCAGCCAAGAACAAGGGCGTACCCAGCTCTCTGAAGCTTTCTTT	CASSQEQGRTQLSEAFF
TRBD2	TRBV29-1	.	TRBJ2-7	TGCAGCGTTGCGGGCACGGGACTAGCCTCCTACGAGCAGTACTTC	CSVAGTGLASYEQYF
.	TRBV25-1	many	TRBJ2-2	TGTGCCAGCAGTGATTTGGTGTTCGCGAACACCGGGGAGCTGTTTTTT	CASSDLVFANTGELFF
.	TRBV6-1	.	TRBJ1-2	TGTGCCAGCAGTGAAGAACGGGGCCTAGGCTATGGCTACACCTTC	CASSEERGLGYGYTF
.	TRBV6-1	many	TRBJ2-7	TGTGCCAGCAGTGAAAATACAAAATACGAGCAGTACTTC	CASSENTKYEQYF
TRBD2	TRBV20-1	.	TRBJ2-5	TGCAGTGCTTTTCTAACTAGCGGGGAAGAGACCCAGTACTTC	CSAFLTSGEETQYF
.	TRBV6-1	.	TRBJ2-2	TGTGCCAGCAGACTATTCTCCTTCACCGGGGAGCTGTTTTTT	CASRLFSFTGELFF
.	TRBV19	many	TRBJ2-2	TGTGCCAGTAAGGGGGTTCCCGGGGAGCTGTTTTTT	CASKGVPGELFF